These 26 T cell receptor beta chains were sequenced from one sample in a study of blood T cells in healthy people across ages. Using a J-beta primer mix together with a sample-barcoded 5' primer, a second PCR was run for 7 to 11 cycles. TCRdb redid the calling of the 5' RACE reads with MiXCR, one entry per CDR3 protein. The sample has roughly 500,000 distinct CDR3 sequences, nearly 25% seen once. These data were also filed under a second study, of T cells of mothers and their children.

Source material: blood. All receptors derive from a boy younger than 18 in good health.

This clonotype was observed a few times. The gene calls are TRBV28 and TRBJ2-5; D is undetermined. The J call is in doubt because the DNA end fits TRBJ2-1 better. From germline, CDR1 is MDHEN and CDR2 SYDVKM. This CDR3 comprises 11 residues. For the CDR3, the DNA is TGTGCCAGCAGCCTGACTCTTGAGCAGTTCTTC. Translated: CASSLTLEQFF.

As for this clonotype: One junction end disagrees with the germline gene, perhaps due to a read error. V and J are TRBV4-3 and TRBJ2-5, with D perhaps TRBD1 (5 bases). Germline CDR1 LGHNA, CDR2 YSLEER. This CDR3 has 17 amino acids. The CDR3 coding sequence is TGCGCCAGCAGCCAAGATCTTAGGCAGGGCCCCCAAGAGACCCGGTACTTC. This translates into CASSQDLRQGPQETRYF.

The chain employs TRBV20-1 and TRBJ2-7; D possibly corresponds to TRBD2 (6 bases). This CDR3 is built from 14 residues. V was cut by 1 base and J by 5 bases, with 15 bases left in between. Germline assignment: CDR1 DFQATT and CDR2 SNEGSKA (reference sequence). CDR3 in amino acids: CSARAELSGDEQYF. The CDR3 DNA reads TGCAGTGCTAGAGCGGAGCTTAGCGGAGACGAGCAGTACTTC.

The rearrangement joins TRBV6-6 to TRBJ1-1, with TRBD1 as a possible D gene (6 bases). CDR1 and CDR2 from the germline V gene are MNHNY and SVGAGI (reference sequence). Trimming removed 4 bases from V and 7 bases from J, with 13 bases in between. The CDR3 contains 13 residues. CDR3 coding DNA: TGTGCCAGCAGTTCCGGACAGTGGGGTGAAGCTTTCTTT. It codes for CASSSGQWGEAFF.

The table lists this clonotype with many counts. The V and J genes are TRBV7-2 and TRBJ2-3, with unresolved D. The germline gives CDR1 SGHTA, CDR2 FQGNSA. The V end lost 5 bases, the J end lost 0 bases, and 12 bases lay between the germline ends. The CDR3 spans 15 residues. CDR3 DNA sequence: TGTGCCAGCAGCCCCGCGTACCAGAGCACAGATACGCAGTATTTT. Translating gives CASSPAYQSTDTQYF.

J is TRBJ2-5 and V is TRBV7-8, with a tentative D call TRBD1 (5 bases). This CDR3 contains 16 residues. V dropped 5 bases and J dropped 4 bases, with 20 bases sitting between them. CDR1 is SGHVS and CDR2 is FQNEAQ in the germline V gene. CDR3 sequence (DNA): TGTGCCAGCAGCCTGCCAGGGAAAGGGCGGTTAGAGACCCAGTACTTC. It codes for CASSLPGKGRLETQYF.

The rearrangement joins TRBV15 to TRBJ2-5; D unclear. Per germline, CDR1 LNHNV and CDR2 YYDKDF (reference sequence). V was pared by 3 bases and J by 5 bases, with 22 bases between. CDR3 size: 17 residues. CDR3 nucleotides: TGTGCCACCAGCAGTTGGCTCCGCAGCCCCCAAACGGAGACCCAGTACTTC. Protein sequence: CATSSWLRSPQTETQYF.

The chain has TRBV5-4 and TRBJ1-4; D gene uncertain. Germline V gene sequence: CDR1 SGHNT, CDR2 YYREEE (reference sequence). Trimming stripped 4 bases from V and 7 bases from J, with 11 bases between. This CDR3 is 13 amino acids long. The CDR3 loop reads CASSPVGSEKLFF. CDR3 nucleotide sequence: TGTGCCAGCAGCCCGGTGGGATCTGAAAAACTGTTTTTT.

Of note for this clonotype: Germline and junction disagree at one end, which may indicate a read error. This chain connects TRBV10-3 to TRBJ2-3; 7 nucleotides line up with TRBD1. This CDR3 contains 15 residues. Germline V CDR1 and CDR2: ENHRY, SYGVKD. The CDR3 coding sequence is TGTGCCACCAGTGGACAGGCTAACGGAGCAGATACGCAGTGTTTT. Amino acid sequence: CATSGQANGADTQCF.

This clonotype was found a few times. The rearrangement links TRBV5-1 to TRBJ1-2, with TRBD1 matching over 10 bases. V dropped 0 bases and J dropped 8; count of bases not matched to a gene: 4. The germline V gene encodes CDR1 SGHRS and CDR2 YFSETQ. The length of the CDR3 is 14 residues. DNA of the CDR3: TGCGCCAGCAGCTTGGAGGGACAGGGGAGGGGCTACACCTTC. Its translation is CASSLEGQGRGYTF.

This clonotype has a handful of counts. This rearrangement joins TRBV6-1 to TRBJ2-5, with TRBD2 matching 13 bases. The J call may not be correct, given that the DNA end is closer to TRBJ2-1. The CDR3 consists of 15 residues. Germline values: CDR1 MNHNS, CDR2 SASEGT. The CDR3 DNA reads TGTGCCAGCAGTGGACTAGCGGGAGGCCGGGATGAGCAGTTCTTC. Translating it yields CASSGLAGGRDEQFF.

This chain uses TRBV3-1 with TRBJ2-1; the match to TRBD2 covers 9 bases. V shed 0 bases and J 5 bases; nucleotides not matched to a gene: 5. Germline-derived CDR1 and CDR2 are LGHDT and YNNKEL (reference sequence). The CDR3 has 16 residues. This chain's CDR3 is CASSQEGLAHNNEQFF. The CDR3 DNA follows: TGTGCCAGCAGCCAAGAGGGACTAGCCCATAACAATGAGCAGTTCTTC.

V usage is TRBV20-1 and J usage is TRBJ1-4, with D perhaps TRBD1 (6 bases). V was trimmed by 1 base and J by 0 bases, leaving 9 bases between them. Germline values: CDR1 DFQATT, CDR2 SNEGSKA (reference sequence). This CDR3 is 15 amino acids long. The CDR3: CSARATGTTNEKLFF. The DNA for the CDR3 is TGCAGTGCTAGAGCGACAGGCACAACTAATGAAAAACTGTTTTTT.

V gene TRBV14 combines with J gene TRBJ2-4; 7 bases are a match to TRBD1. Germline trimming cut 4 bases from V and 5 bases from J; bases unmatched to any gene: 2. The germline V gene has CDR1 SGHDN and CDR2 FVKESK. The CDR3 totals 13 residues. The CDR3 reads CASSRDSENIQYF. CDR3 coding DNA: TGTGCCAGCAGCCGGGACAGTGAAAACATTCAGTACTTC.

The genes are TRBV27 and TRBJ1-2; 9 bases match TRBD1. Trimming at V came to 9 bases and at J to 5 bases, leaving 7 bases not matched to a gene. This CDR3 spans 13 amino acids. From germline, CDR1 is MNHEY and CDR2 SMNVEV (reference sequence). The CDR3 loop reads CASGTGTGYGYTF. Here the CDR3 DNA reads TGTGCCAGTGGGACAGGGACGGGATATGGCTACACCTTC.

The table lists this clonotype with a few counts. V is TRBV6-4 and J is TRBJ2-1, with D possibly being TRBD2 (7 bases). The J call may be faulty, since TRBJ2-5 better matches the DNA end. CDR1 MRHNA and CDR2 SNTAGT come from the germline V gene. The CDR3 spans 13 residues. The CDR3 bases are TGTGCCAGCAGTGACAGGGGGGGAGAGACCCAGTACTTC. Translated: CASSDRGGETQYF.

The CDR3 nucleotides read TGTGCCAGCAGTTACGGAAAAACATGGGCGGGCTACGAGCAGTACTTC. It translates to CASSYGKTWAGYEQYF. V gene TRBV6-6 combines with J gene TRBJ2-7; a weak D match, TRBD2 (5 bases). CDR1 is MNHNY, CDR2 SVGAGI, per germline (reference sequence). This CDR3 is built from 16 residues. Trimming stripped 2 bases from V and 3 bases from J, with 17 bases between.

This clonotype appeared once. CDR3 nucleotide sequence: TGTGCCAGCAGCCCGGGGACAGGGGATGAGCAGTTCTTC. Translating it yields CASSPGTGDEQFF. J is TRBJ2-1 and V is TRBV3-1; 10 positions match TRBD1. CDR1 LGHDT and CDR2 YNNKEL come from the germline V gene (reference sequence). Trimming cost V 4 bases and J 8 bases; bases outside gene matches: 2. The CDR3 covers 13 residues.

Only a few counts were recorded for this clonotype. The chain recombines TRBV15 with TRBJ1-5; 7 bases map to TRBD1. The V gene's germline CDR1 is LNHNV and CDR2 YYDKDF (reference sequence). The junction had 4 bases not matched to a gene; V was cut back by 1 base and J by 4 bases. This CDR3 has 15 residues. The CDR3 region has the DNA TGTGCCACCAGCAGAGGACAGGGATGGAATCAGCCCCAGCATTTT. This translates into CATSRGQGWNQPQHF.

This clonotype was counted ten times or more. The rearrangement links TRBV5-1 to TRBJ2-1; 8 nucleotides line up with TRBD2. CDR3 length: 14 amino acids. V was pared by 9 bases and J by 5 bases, with 10 bases of the junction left unmatched. Germline loops: CDR1 SGHRS, CDR2 YFSETQ. CDR3 DNA: TGCGCCACCGCCCTCAAGCGGGAGAACAATGAGCAGTTCTTC. It yields the protein CATALKRENNEQFF.

This clonotype was observed a few times. The V call is TRBV28, the J call TRBJ2-7, with 9 bases lining up with TRBD1. V gave up 3 bases and J gave up 2 bases; unmatched junction bases: 17. The CDR3 has 19 residues. Germline V gene data show CDR1 as MDHEN and CDR2 as SYDVKM. DNA for the CDR3: TGTGCCAGCAGTTTTTACGTGGACAGGGGACTTGTTACAACCTACGAGCAGTACTTC. Translated: CASSFYVDRGLVTTYEQYF.

The chain is built from TRBV27 and TRBJ2-2; TRBD1 aligns across 8 bases. After removal of 2 bases from V and 5 bases from J, the junction contained 7 bases not matched to a gene. From germline, CDR1 is MNHEY and CDR2 SMNVEV (reference sequence). The CDR3 spans 16 residues. The CDR3 here is CASSLPTGDSTGELFF. CDR3 nucleotides: TGTGCCAGCAGTTTACCGACAGGGGACTCGACCGGGGAGCTGTTTTTT.

The chain is built from TRBV6-5 and TRBJ2-5, with 7 bases aligning to TRBD1. CDR1 and CDR2 from the germline V gene are MNHEY and SVGAGI. The CDR3 totals 15 residues. Trimming removed 6 bases from V and 5 bases from J; junction bases left unmatched: 12. The CDR3 nucleotides read TGTGCCAGCAGCAGAGGCCGACAGGGCATGGAGACCCAGTACTTC. Its translation: CASSRGRQGMETQYF.

The CDR3 DNA follows: TGTGCCAGCCAACGGCGGGCGGCTGCTCTCACTGAAGCTTTCTTT. The encoded protein is CASQRRAAALTEAFF. The J gene is TRBJ1-1, the V gene TRBV12-3 or TRBV12-4; no firm D call. V shed 8 bases and J shed 4 bases, with 20 bases lying between them. The CDR3 sequence is 15 residues long.

The sample holds one count of this clonotype. The chain couples TRBV29-1 to TRBJ2-4; tentatively, D is TRBD1 (6 bases). CDR1 SQVTM and CDR2 ANQGSEA come from the germline V gene. V was pared by 7 bases and J by 8 bases, with 12 bases between. The CDR3 is made up of 11 amino acids. The CDR3 DNA reads as TGCAGCGCGACCCCAGGGGACATTCAGTACTTC. The encoded protein is CSATPGDIQYF.

This clonotype was recorded a few times. V is TRBV20-1 and J is TRBJ2-1, with TRBD2 identical over 10 bases. Germline loops: CDR1 DFQATT, CDR2 SNEGSKA (reference sequence). V trimming: 6 bases; J trimming: 0 bases; junction bases outside the gene matches: 2. The CDR3 loop spans 14 amino acids. The CDR3 DNA sequence: TGCAGTGCCGTAGCGGGAGGCTCCTACAATGAGCAGTTCTTC. Translating it yields CSAVAGGSYNEQFF.